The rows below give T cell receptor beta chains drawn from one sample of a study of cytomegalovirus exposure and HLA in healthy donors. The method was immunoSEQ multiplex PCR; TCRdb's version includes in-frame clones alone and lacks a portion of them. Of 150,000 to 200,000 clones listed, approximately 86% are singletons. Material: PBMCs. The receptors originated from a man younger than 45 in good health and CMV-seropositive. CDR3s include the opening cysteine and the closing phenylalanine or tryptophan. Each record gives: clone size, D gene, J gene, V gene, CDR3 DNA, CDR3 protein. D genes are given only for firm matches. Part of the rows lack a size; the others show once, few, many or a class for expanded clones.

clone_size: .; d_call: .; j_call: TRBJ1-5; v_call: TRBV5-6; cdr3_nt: TGTGCCAGCAGCTTGGGCCCGGGGGGCTGGCAGCCCCAGCATTTT; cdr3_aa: CASSLGPGGWQPQHF
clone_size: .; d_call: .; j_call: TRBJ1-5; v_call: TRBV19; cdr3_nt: TGTGCCAGTAGCTACAGCCTCCTTAGCAATCAGCCCCAGCATTTT; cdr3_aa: CASSYSLLSNQPQHF
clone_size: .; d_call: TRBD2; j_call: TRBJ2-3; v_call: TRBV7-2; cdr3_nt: TGTGCCAGCAGGCCAGGACTAGTCAGGACAGATACGCAGTATTTT; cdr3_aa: CASRPGLVRTDTQYF
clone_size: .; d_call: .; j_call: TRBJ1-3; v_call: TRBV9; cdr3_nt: TGTGCCAGCAGCGTAGCAGTAGAGGGCTCTGGAAACACCATATATTTT; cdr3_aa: CASSVAVEGSGNTIYF
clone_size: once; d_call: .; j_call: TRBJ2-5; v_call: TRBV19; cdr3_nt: TGTGCCAGTAGTCAAGGAACAGGGACCCAGTACTTC; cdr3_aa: CASSQGTGTQYF
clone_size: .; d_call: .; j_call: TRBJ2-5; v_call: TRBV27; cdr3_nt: TGTGCCAGCAGTTTTCAAGGGGCTAGGGAGACCCAGTACTTC; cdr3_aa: CASSFQGARETQYF
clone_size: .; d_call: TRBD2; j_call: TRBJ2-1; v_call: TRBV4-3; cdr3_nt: TGCGCCAGCAGCCCCCAAAGAAGCGGGGGGAGGGTTGAGCAGTTCTTC; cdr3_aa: CASSPQRSGGRVEQFF
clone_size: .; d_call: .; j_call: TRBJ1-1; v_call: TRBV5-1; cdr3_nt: TGCGCCAGCAGCCCGCGGTCCGAGGGAAACACTGAAGCTTTCTTT; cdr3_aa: CASSPRSEGNTEAFF
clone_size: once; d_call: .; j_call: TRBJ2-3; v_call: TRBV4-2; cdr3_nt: TGTGCCAGCAGCCAAGAAAGGCTCCGGGGGGCGACAGATACGCAGTATTTT; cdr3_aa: CASSQERLRGATDTQYF
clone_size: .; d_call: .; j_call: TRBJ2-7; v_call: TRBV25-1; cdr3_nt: TGTGCCAGCAGTGTGGCGGGGGCTACCTACTCCTACGAGCAGTACTTC; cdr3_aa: CASSVAGATYSYEQYF
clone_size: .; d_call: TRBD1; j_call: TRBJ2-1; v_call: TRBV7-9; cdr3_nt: TGTGCCAGCAGCACTACGGACAGGTGGAATGAGCAGTTCTTC; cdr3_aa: CASSTTDRWNEQFF
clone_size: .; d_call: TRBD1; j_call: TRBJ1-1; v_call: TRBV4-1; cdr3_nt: TGCGCCAGCAGCGGACAGGGGGGTGACACTGAAGCTTTCTTT; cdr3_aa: CASSGQGGDTEAFF
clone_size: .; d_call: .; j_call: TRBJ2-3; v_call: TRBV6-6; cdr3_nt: TGTGCCAGCAGTCCCTCAGGGGATACGCAGTATTTT; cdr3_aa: CASSPSGDTQYF
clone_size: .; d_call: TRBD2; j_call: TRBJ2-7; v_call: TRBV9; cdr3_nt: TGTGCCAGCAGCCCGAGCGGGGCCGCTTCCTACGAGCAGTACTTC; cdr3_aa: CASSPSGAASYEQYF
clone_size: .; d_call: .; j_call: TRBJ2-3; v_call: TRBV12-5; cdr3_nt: TGTGCTAGTGGCCTCACAGATACGCAGTATTTT; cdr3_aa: CASGLTDTQYF
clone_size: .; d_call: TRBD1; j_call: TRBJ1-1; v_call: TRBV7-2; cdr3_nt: TGTGCCAGCAGCTTACTAGGACAGGCGAACACTGAAGCTTTCTTT; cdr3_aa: CASSLLGQANTEAFF
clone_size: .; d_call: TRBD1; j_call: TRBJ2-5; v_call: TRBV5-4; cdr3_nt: TGTGCCAGCAGCTCGACCGGACAGGGCGAAGAGACCCAGTACTTC; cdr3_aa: CASSSTGQGEETQYF
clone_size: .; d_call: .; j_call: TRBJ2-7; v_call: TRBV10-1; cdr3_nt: TGCGCCACCATGACACACCAGGGCGAGCAGTACTTC; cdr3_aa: CATMTHQGEQYF
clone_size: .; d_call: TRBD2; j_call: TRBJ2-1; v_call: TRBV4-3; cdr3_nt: TGCGCCAGCAGCCAAGAACCTAGCGGGGGGTCCTACAATGAGCAGTTCTTC; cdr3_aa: CASSQEPSGGSYNEQFF
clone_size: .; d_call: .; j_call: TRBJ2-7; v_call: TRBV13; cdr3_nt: TGTGCCAGCAGCTTAGCGGGGTCAGGGGTGATGTACGAGCAGTACTTC; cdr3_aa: CASSLAGSGVMYEQYF
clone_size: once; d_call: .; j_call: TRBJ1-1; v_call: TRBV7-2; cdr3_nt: TGTGCCAGCAGCCCGAGCGGGAGTTACAACACTGAAGCTTTCTTT; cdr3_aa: CASSPSGSYNTEAFF
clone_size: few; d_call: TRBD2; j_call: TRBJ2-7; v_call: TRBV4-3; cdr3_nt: TGCGCCAGCAGCCAGGCCGGGAGGGGGGACTACGAGCAGTACTTC; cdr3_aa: CASSQAGRGDYEQYF
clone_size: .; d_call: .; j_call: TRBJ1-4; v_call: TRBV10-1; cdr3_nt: TGCGCCAGCAGTGCCCCCAGCGGAAAACTGTTTTTT; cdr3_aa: CASSAPSGKLFF
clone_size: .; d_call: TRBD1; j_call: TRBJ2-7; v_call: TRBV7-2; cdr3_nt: TGTGCCAGCAGCTCCGGGACAGGGTATTACGAGCAGTACTTC; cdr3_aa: CASSSGTGYYEQYF
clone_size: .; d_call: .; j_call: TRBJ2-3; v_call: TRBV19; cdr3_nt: TGTGCCAGTACCATCGGGCCAGGGGTCATCCACACAGATACGCAGTATTTT; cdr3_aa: CASTIGPGVIHTDTQYF
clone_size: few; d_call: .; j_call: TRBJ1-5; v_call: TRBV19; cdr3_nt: TGTGCCAGTTTGGGGACACTCAGAGGCAATCAGCCCCAGCATTTT; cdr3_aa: CASLGTLRGNQPQHF